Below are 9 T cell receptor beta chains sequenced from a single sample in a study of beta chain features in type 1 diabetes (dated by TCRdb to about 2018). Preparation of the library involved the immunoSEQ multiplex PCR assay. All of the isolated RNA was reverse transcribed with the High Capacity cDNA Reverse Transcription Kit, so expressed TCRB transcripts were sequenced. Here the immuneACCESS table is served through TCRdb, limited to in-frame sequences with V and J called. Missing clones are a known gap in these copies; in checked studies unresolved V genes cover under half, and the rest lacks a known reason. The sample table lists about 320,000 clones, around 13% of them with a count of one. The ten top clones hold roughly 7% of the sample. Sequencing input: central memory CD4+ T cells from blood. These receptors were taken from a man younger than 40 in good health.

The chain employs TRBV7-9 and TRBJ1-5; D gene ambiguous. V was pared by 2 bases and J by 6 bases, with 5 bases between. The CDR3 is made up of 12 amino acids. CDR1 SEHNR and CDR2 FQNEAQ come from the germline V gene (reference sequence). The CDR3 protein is CASSLSAQPQHF. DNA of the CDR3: TGTGCCAGCAGCTTATCAGCTCAGCCCCAGCATTTT.

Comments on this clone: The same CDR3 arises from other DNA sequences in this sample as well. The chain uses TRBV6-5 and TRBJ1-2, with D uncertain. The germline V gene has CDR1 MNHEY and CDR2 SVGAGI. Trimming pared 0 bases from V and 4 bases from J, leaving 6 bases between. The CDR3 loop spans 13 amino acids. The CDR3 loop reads CASSYSAGYGYTF. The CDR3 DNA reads TGTGCCAGCAGTTACTCGGCAGGCTATGGCTACACCTTC.

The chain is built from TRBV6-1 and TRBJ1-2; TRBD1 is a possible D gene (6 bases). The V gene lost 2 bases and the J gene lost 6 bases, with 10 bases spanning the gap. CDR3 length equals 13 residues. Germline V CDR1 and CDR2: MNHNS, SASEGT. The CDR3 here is CASSEQGQDGYTF. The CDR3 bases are TGTGCCAGCAGTGAACAGGGGCAAGATGGCTACACCTTC.

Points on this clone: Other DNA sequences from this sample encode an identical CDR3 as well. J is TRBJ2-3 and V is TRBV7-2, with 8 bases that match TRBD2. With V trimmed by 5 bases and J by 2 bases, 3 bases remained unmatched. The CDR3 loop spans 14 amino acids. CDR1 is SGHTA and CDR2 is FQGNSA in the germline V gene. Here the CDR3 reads CASSLGGDTDTQYF. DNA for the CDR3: TGTGCCAGCAGCCTCGGGGGGGACACAGATACGCAGTATTTT.

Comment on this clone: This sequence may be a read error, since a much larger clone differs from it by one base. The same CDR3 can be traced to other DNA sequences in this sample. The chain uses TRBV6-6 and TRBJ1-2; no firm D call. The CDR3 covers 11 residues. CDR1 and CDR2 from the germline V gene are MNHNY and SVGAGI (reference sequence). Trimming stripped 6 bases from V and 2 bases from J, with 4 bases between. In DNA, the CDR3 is TGTGCCAGCAGGGAAAACTATGGCTACACCTTC. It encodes CASRENYGYTF.

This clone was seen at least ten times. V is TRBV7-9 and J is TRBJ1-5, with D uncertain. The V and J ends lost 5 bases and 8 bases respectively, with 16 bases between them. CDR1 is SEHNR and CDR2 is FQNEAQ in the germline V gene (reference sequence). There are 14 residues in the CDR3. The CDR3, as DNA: TGTGCCAGCAGCCCTTCATTGGCAGTAAAGCCCCAGCATTTT. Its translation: CASSPSLAVKPQHF.

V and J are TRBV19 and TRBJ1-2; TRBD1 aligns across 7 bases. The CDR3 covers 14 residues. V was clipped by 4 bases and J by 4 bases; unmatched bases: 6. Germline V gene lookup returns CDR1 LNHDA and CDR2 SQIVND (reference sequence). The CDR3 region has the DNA TGTGCCAGTAGTAGACAGGGCTCAATCTATGGCTACACCTTC. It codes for CASSRQGSIYGYTF.

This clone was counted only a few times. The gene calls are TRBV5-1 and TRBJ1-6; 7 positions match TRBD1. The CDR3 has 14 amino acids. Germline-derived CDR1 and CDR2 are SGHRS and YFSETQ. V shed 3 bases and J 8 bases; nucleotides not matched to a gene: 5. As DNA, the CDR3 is TGCGCCAGCAGCTCCGGGACAGAGTATTCACCCCTCCACTTT. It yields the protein CASSSGTEYSPLHF. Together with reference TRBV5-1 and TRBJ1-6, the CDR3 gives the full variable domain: KAGVTQTPRYLIKTRGQQVTLSCSPISGHRSVSWYQQTPGQGLQFLFEYFSETQRNKGNFPGRFSGRQFSNSRSEMNVSTLELGDSALYLCASSSGTEYSPLHFGNGTRLTVT.

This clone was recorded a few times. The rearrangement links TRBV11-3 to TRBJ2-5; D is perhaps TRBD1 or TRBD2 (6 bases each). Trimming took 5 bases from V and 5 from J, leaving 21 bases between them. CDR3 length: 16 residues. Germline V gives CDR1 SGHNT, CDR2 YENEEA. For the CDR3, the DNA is TGTGCCAGCAGCCCACCCGTTAGGGGGGCTGGCGAGACCCAGTACTTC. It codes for CASSPPVRGAGETQYF.